This TCR beta chain derives from a study of blood T cell repertoires in COVID-19. Study context: PBMCs, B-cell-depleted T cells, or T cells were the source of the cDNA or gDNA that made up the material.

Germline CDR1 LGHDT, CDR2 YNNKEL (reference sequence). The CDR3 has 15 amino acids. V shed 6 bases, J shed 3 bases, and the junction held 7 bases outside the gene matches. Authors' methods: Reference gene primer amplification in the assay estimated nucleated cell counts. Assay: immunoSEQ multiplex PCR; the TCRdb copy retains only in-frame clones and omits some. V, J and clone size were drawn from that table, and D and trimming were deduced from the DNA. In the table there are 200,000 to 300,000 clones, around 88% of which are singletons. The receptor's source is a man older than 75 with acute or convalescent COVID-19. The chain couples TRBV3-1 (or the pseudogene TRBV3-2) to TRBJ2-2; 7 bases map to TRBD1. Sample: peripheral blood. Written as DNA, the CDR3 is TGTGCCAGCAGTCAACAGGGGACGGACACCGGGGAGCTGTTTTTT. The encoded protein is CASSQQGTDTGELFF.